There are a few counts of the clone carrying this TCR beta chain. The data are from a study of T-cell memory formation after mild COVID-19. With constant-segment primers, 5'RACE yielded cDNA libraries of TCR alpha and TCR beta that carried sample barcodes and UMIs. TCRdb re-analysed the 5' RACE reads in MiXCR, keeping a single row per CDR3 protein. The table lists roughly 610,000 distinct CDR3 sequences, roughly 17% of them singletons, with about 7.4% in the top ten. The V and J ends lost 3 bases and 3 bases respectively, with 12 bases between them. Germline V gives CDR1 SGHRS, CDR2 YFSETQ. The CDR3 has 15 residues.

The chain carries TRBV5-1 and TRBJ2-2; D perhaps matches TRBD1 (7 bases). The sequenced sample was PBMCs or a T cell subset sorted from them (not recorded which). The sequence was obtained from an adult woman who had mild COVID-19 (a few samples of this study predate the infection). Cell type and time point are not known. This CDR3 reads CASSWGDRHTGELFF. For the CDR3, the DNA is TGCGCCAGCAGCTGGGGGGACAGACACACCGGGGAGCTGTTTTTT.